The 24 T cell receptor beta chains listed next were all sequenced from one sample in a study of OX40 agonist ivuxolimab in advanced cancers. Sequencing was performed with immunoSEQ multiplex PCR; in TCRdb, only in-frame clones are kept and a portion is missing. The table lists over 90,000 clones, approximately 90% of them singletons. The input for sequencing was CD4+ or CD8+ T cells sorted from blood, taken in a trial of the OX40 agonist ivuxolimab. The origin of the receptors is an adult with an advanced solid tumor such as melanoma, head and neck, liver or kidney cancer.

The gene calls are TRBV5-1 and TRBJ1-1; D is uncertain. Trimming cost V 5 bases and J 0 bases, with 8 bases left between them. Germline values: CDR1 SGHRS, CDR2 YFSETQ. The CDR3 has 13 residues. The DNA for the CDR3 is TGCGCCAGCAGGTACCAAGTGAACACTGAAGCTTTCTTT. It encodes CASRYQVNTEAFF.

The CDR3: CASTSQREVINEQFF. In DNA, the CDR3 is TGTGCCAGCACCTCCCAGCGGGAGGTGATAAATGAGCAGTTCTTC. The chain is built from TRBV5-4 and TRBJ2-1; 9 bases map to TRBD2. The V segment lost 6 bases and the J segment 7 bases; nucleotides outside the gene matches: 11. The CDR3 contains 15 residues. The germline CDR1 and CDR2 sequences are SGHNT and YYREEE (reference sequence).

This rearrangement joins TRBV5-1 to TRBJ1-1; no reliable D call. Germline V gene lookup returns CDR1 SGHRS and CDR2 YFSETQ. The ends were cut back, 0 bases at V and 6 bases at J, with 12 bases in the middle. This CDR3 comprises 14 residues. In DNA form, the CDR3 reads TGCGCCAGCAGCTTGGAATCCTTGCGGCCTGAAGCTTTCTTT. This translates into CASSLESLRPEAFF.

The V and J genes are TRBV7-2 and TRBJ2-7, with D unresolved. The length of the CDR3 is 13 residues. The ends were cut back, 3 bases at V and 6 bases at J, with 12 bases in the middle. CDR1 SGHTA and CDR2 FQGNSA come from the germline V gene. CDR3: CASSLRPWGEQYF. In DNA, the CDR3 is TGTGCCAGCAGCTTGAGACCTTGGGGCGAGCAGTACTTC.

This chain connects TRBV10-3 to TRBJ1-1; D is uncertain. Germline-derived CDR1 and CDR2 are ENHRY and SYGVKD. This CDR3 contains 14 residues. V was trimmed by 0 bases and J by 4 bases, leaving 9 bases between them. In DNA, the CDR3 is TGTGCCATCAGTGAGTCGTTTGGAAGCACTGAAGCTTTCTTT. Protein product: CAISESFGSTEAFF.

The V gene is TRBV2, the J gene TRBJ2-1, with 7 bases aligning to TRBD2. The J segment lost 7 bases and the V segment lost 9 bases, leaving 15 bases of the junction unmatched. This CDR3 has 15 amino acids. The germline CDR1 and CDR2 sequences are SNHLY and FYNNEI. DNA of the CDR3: TGTGCCAGAACCGCTAGCGGTCACGCGAGGAATGAGCAGTTCTTC. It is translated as CARTASGHARNEQFF.

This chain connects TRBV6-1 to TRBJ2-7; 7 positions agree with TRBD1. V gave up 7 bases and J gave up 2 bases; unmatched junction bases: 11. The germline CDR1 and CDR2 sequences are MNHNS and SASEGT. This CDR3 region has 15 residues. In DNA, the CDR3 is TGTGCCAGCAAACTCAACCGGGACAGTCCCTACGAGCAGTACTTC. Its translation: CASKLNRDSPYEQYF.

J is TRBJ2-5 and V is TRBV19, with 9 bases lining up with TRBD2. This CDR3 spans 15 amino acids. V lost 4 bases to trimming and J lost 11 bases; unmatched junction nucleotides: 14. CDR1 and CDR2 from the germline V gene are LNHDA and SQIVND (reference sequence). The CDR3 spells CASSSGSGRSGEQYF. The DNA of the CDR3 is TGTGCCAGTAGTAGTGGGAGCGGGAGGTCAGGGGAGCAGTACTTC.

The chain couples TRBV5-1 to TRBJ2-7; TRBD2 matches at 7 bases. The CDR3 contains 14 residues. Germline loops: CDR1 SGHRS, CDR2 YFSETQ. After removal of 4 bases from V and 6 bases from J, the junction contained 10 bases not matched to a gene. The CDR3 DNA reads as TGCGCCAGCAGCCTAACTAGCGCCGGAAGCGAGCAGTACTTC. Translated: CASSLTSAGSEQYF.

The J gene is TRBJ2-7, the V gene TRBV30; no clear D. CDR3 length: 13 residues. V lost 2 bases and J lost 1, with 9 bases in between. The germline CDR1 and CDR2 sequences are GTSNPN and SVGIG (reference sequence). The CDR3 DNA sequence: TGTGCCTGGAGTCTGTGGGCTTCCTACGAGCAGTACTTC. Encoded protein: CAWSLWASYEQYF.

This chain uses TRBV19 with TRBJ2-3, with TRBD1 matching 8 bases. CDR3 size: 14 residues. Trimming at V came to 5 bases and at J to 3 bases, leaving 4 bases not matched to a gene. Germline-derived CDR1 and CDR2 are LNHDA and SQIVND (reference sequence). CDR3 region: CASSATGGTDTQYF. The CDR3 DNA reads TGTGCCAGTAGTGCCACAGGGGGGACAGATACGCAGTATTTT.

CDR3 amino acids: CASSGGTAYEQYF. CDR3 DNA: TGTGCCAGCAGCGGCGGGACAGCCTACGAGCAGTACTTC. The rearrangement links TRBV7-8 to TRBJ2-7; possible D gene TRBD1, 7 bases. Trimming removed 5 bases from V and 2 bases from J, with 10 bases in between. The germline CDR1 and CDR2 sequences are SGHVS and FQNEAQ. This CDR3 comprises 13 residues.

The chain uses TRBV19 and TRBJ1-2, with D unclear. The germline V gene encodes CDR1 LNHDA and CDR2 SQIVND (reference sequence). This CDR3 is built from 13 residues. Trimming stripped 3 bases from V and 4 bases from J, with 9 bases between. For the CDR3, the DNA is TGTGCCAGTAGTATGAGGAGGGCCTATGGCTACACCTTC. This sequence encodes CASSMRRAYGYTF.

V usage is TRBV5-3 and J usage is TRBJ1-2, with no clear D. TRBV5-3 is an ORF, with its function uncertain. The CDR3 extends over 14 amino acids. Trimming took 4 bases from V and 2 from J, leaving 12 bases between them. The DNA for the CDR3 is TGTGCCAGAAGCGGATTTACAGTGAACTATGGCTACACCTTC. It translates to CARSGFTVNYGYTF.

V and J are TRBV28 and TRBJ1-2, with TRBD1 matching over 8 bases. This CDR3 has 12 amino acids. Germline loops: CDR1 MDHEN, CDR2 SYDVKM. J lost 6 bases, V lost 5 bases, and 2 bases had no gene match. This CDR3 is CASSGQGHGYTF. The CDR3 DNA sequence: TGTGCCAGCAGTGGACAGGGACATGGCTACACCTTC.

CDR3: CASSAPNTEAFF. DNA for the CDR3: TGTGCCAGCAGCGCACCAAACACTGAAGCTTTCTTT. This rearrangement joins TRBV9 to TRBJ1-1; D gene ambiguous. The V end lost 3 bases, the J end lost 2 bases, and 5 bases lay between the germline ends. The germline V gene encodes CDR1 SGDLS and CDR2 YYNGEE. There are 12 residues in the CDR3.

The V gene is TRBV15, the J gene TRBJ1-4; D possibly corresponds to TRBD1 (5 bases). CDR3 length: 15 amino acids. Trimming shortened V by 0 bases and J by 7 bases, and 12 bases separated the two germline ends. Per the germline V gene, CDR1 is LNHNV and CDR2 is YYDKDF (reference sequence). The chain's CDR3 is CATSREGKRGEKLFF. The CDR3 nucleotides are TGTGCCACCAGCAGAGAGGGGAAGAGGGGTGAAAAACTGTTTTTT.

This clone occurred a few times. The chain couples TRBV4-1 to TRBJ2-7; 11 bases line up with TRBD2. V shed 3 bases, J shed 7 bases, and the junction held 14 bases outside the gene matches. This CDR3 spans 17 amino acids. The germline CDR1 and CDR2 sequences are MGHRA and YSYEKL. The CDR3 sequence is CASSQTPTSGSGPEQYF. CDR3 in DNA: TGCGCCAGCAGCCAGACCCCAACTAGCGGGAGCGGGCCTGAGCAGTACTTC.

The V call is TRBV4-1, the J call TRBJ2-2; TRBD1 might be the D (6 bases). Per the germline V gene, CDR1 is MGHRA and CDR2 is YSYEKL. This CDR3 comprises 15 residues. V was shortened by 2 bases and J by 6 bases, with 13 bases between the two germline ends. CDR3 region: CASSQTGYSSGELFF. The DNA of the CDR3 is TGCGCCAGCAGCCAAACAGGGTATTCATCCGGGGAGCTGTTTTTT.

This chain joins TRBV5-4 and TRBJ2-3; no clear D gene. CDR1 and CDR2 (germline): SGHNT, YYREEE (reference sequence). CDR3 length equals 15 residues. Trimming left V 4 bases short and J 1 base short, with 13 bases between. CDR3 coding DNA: TGTGCCAGCAGCCTTAGAAGTTCGGGCACAGATACGCAGTATTTT. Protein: CASSLRSSGTDTQYF.

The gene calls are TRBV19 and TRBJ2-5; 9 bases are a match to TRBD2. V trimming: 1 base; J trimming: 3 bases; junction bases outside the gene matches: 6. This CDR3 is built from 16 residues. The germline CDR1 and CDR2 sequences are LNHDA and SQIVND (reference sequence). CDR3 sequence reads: CASSIVKASGKETQYF. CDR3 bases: TGTGCCAGTAGTATAGTAAAGGCTAGCGGGAAAGAGACCCAGTACTTC. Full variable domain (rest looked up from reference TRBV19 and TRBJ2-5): DGGITQSPKYLFRKEGQNVTLSCEQNLNHDAMYWYRQDPGQGLRLIYYSQIVNDFQKGDIAEGYSVSREKKESFPLTVTSAQKNPTAFYLCASSIVKASGKETQYFGPGTRLLVL.

In DNA, the CDR3 is TGTGCCAGCAGTTTTGGACAGGGAGGGTACGAGCAGTACTTC. It is translated as CASSFGQGGYEQYF. The rearrangement links TRBV27 to TRBJ2-7, with D possibly matching TRBD1 (8 bases). CDR3 length: 14 amino acids. CDR1 is MNHEY and CDR2 is SMNVEV in the germline V gene (reference sequence). Trimming left V 3 bases short and J 4 bases short, with 13 bases between.

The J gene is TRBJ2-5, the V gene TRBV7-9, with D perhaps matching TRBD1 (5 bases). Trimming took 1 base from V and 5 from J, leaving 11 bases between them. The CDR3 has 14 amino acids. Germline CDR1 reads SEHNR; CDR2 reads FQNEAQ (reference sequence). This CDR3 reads CASSLVGRWETQYF. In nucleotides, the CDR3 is TGTGCCAGCAGCTTAGTGGGGCGGTGGGAGACCCAGTACTTC.

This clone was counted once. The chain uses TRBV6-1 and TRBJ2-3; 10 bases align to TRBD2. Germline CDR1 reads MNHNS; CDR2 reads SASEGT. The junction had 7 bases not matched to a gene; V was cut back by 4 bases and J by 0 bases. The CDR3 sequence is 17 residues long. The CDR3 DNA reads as TGTGCCAGCAGTGCCCGACTAGCGGGCGCAAGCACAGATACGCAGTATTTT. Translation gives CASSARLAGASTDTQYF.